The rows below give T cell receptor beta chains drawn from one sample of a study of blood T cell repertoires in COVID-19. Sequencing was performed with immunoSEQ multiplex PCR; in TCRdb, only in-frame clones are kept and a portion is missing. The table has more than 120,000 clones, roughly 90% seen once. The sample consisted of peripheral blood. These receptors originate from a human donor in a cohort sampled during active COVID-19. Both conserved end residues are part of each CDR3. D genes are given only for firm matches. The size field is filled for only some rows; it gives once, few, many or a size class.

TRBD1 | TRBJ2-7 | NA | 14 | TRBV7-2 | CASRLAGTGSEQYF | TGTGCCAGCAGACTAGCTGGGACAGGATCCGAGCAGTACTTC
TRBD1 | TRBJ1-2 | NA | 15 | TRBV19 | CASSGPGQGRNGYTF | TGTGCCAGTAGCGGTCCGGGACAGGGGAGGAATGGCTACACCTTC
TRBD2 | TRBJ2-6 | NA | 18 | TRBV23-1 | CASSQCRGGQAGANVLTF | TGCGCCAGCAGTCAATGTCGGGGGGGGCAGGCTGGGGCCAACGTCCTGACTTTC
TRBD1 | TRBJ1-1 | NA | 15 | TRBV7-2 | CASSSQGGRNTEAFF | TGTGCCAGCAGCTCCCAAGGGGGCAGGAACACTGAAGCTTTCTTT
NA | TRBJ2-6 | once | 19 | TRBV5-4 | CASSREGGQILSGANVLTF | TGTGCCAGCAGCCGGGAGGGGGGACAGATACTCTCTGGGGCCAACGTCCTGACTTTC
NA | TRBJ2-3 | NA | 11 | TRBV29-1 | CSVLETDTQYF | TGCAGCGTTTTAGAGACAGATACGCAGTATTTT
NA | TRBJ1-6 | NA | 14 | TRBV7-2 | CASSPDSYNSPLHF | TGTGCCAGCAGCCCAGACTCCTATAATTCACCCCTCCACTTT
NA | TRBJ1-5 | NA | 14 | TRBV27 | CASSSFPSNQPQHF | TGTGCCAGCAGTTCCTTCCCCAGCAATCAGCCCCAGCATTTT
TRBD1 | TRBJ1-1 | NA | 14 | TRBV6-5 | CASIKQGMNTEAFF | TGTGCCAGCATTAAACAGGGGATGAACACTGAAGCTTTCTTT
TRBD2 | TRBJ2-3 | once | 15 | TRBV5-1 | CASSFGLANTDTQYF | TGCGCCAGCAGCTTTGGACTAGCAAACACAGATACGCAGTATTTT
NA | TRBJ1-2 | NA | 12 | TRBV30 | CAWSGRVDGYTF | TGTGCCTGGAGCGGCAGGGTTGATGGCTACACCTTC
NA | TRBJ1-6 | NA | 14 | TRBV2 | CASRSRGGGSPLHF | TGTGCCAGCAGGAGTCGTGGGGGCGGTTCACCCCTCCACTTT
TRBD1 | TRBJ2-1 | NA | 13 | TRBV2 | CASGGTGSNEQFF | TGTGCCAGCGGGGGGACAGGGAGCAATGAGCAGTTCTTC
NA | TRBJ2-7 | NA | 15 | TRBV5-1 | CASSLGAGNPYEQYF | TGCGCCAGCAGCTTGGGCGCAGGGAATCCCTACGAGCAGTACTTC
NA | TRBJ1-5 | few | 13 | TRBV2 | CASSGPGGGRRHF | TGTGCCAGCAGTGGGCCGGGGGGCGGACGGAGGCATTTT
TRBD2 | TRBJ2-7 | NA | 14 | TRBV9 | CASSADRGAYEQYF | TGTGCCAGCAGCGCCGACCGGGGGGCCTACGAGCAGTACTTC
NA | TRBJ1-5 | NA | 13 | TRBV12-3/TRBV12-4 | CASSYTSNQPQHF | TGTGCCAGCAGTTACACGAGCAATCAGCCCCAGCATTTT
NA | TRBJ2-7 | NA | 15 | TRBV5-1 | CASSLGLEGSYEQYF | TGCGCCAGCAGCTTAGGATTGGAGGGCTCCTACGAGCAGTACTTC
TRBD2 | TRBJ2-3 | NA | 14 | TRBV29-1 | CSVDGTSGTDTQYF | TGCAGCGTTGACGGGACTAGCGGGACAGATACGCAGTATTTT
NA | TRBJ1-3 | NA | 15 | TRBV4-1 | CASSQGELSGNTIYF | TGCGCCAGCAGCCAAGGAGAACTCTCTGGAAACACCATATATTTT
NA | TRBJ2-3 | NA | 13 | TRBV24-1 | CATSDTTRDTQYF | TGTGCCACCAGTGATACAACTAGAGATACGCAGTATTTT
TRBD1 | TRBJ2-7 | NA | 16 | TRBV5-6 | CASSLVPGQGVGEQYF | TGTGCCAGCAGCTTGGTACCGGGACAGGGCGTAGGCGAGCAGTACTTC
NA | TRBJ2-3 | NA | 15 | TRBV4-3 | CASSQTQGSTDTQYF | TGCGCCAGCAGCCAAACACAGGGTAGCACAGATACGCAGTATTTT
NA | TRBJ1-3 | NA | 13 | TRBV3-1/TRBV3-2 | CASRRPSGNTIYF | TGTGCCAGCAGGAGGCCCTCTGGAAACACCATATATTTT
TRBD1 | TRBJ1-2 | NA | 13 | TRBV7-2 | CASSPTGGYGYTF | TGTGCCAGCAGCCCTACAGGGGGGTATGGCTACACCTTC